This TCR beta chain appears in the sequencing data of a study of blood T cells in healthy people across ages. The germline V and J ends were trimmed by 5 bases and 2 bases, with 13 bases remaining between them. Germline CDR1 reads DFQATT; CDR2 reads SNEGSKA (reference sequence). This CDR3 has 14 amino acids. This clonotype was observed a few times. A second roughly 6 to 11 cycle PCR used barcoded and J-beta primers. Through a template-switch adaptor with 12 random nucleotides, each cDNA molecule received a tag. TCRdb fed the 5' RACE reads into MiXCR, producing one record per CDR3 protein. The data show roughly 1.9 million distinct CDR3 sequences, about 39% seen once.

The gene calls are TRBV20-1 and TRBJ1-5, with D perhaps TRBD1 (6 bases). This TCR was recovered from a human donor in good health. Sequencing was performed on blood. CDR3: CSALGGGGNQPQHF. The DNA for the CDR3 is TGCAGTGCTTTGGGAGGGGGGGGCAATCAGCCCCAGCATTTT.